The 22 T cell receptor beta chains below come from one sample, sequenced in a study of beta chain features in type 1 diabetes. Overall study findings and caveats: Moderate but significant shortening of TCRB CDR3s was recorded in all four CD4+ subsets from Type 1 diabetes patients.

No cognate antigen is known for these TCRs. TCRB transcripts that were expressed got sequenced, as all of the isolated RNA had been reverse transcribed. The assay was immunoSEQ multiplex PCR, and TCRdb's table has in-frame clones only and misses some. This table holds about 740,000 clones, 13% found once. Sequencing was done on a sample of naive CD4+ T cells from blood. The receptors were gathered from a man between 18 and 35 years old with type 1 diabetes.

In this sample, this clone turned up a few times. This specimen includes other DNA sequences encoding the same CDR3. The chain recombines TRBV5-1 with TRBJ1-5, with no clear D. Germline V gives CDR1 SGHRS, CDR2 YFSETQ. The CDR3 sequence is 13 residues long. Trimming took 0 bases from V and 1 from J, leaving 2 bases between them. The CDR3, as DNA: TGCGCCAGCAGCTTGGAAAGCAATCAGCCCCAGCATTTT. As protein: CASSLESNQPQHF.

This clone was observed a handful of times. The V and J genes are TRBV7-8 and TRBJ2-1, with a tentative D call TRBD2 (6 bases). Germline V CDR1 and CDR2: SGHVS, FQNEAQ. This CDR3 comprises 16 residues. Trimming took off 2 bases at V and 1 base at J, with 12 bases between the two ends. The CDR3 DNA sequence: TGTGCCAGCAGCTTACGGGACTTAGGTTCCTACAATGAGCAGTTCTTC. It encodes CASSLRDLGSYNEQFF.

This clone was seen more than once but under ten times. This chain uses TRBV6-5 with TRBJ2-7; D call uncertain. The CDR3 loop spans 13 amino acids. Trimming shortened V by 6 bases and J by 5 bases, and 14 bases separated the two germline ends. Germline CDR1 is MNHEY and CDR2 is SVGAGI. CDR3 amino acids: CASSLRWTNEQYF. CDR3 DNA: TGTGCCAGCAGCCTACGCTGGACGAACGAGCAGTACTTC.

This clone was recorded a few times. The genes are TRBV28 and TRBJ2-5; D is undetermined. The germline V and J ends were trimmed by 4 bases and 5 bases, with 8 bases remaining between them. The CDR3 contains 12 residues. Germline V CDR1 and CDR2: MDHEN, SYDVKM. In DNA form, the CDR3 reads TGTGCCAGCAGTTCATACATGGAGACCCAGTACTTC. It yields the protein CASSSYMETQYF.

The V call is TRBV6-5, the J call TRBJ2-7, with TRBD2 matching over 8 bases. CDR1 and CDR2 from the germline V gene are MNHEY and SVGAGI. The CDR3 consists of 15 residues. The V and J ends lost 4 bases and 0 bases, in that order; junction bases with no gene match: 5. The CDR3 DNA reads TGTGCCAGCAGTTCCACTAGCGGCCGCTCCTACGAGCAGTACTTC. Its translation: CASSSTSGRSYEQYF.

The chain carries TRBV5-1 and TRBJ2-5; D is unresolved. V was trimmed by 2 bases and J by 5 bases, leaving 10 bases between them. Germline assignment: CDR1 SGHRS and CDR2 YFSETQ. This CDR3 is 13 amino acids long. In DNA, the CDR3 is TGCGCCAGCAGCTTCCAGGTTGAGGAGACCCAGTACTTC. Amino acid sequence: CASSFQVEETQYF.

The CDR3 here is CASSPQGSDTEAFF. The CDR3 region has the DNA TGTGCCAGCAGCCCCCAGGGCTCGGACACTGAAGCTTTCTTT. The chain couples TRBV7-2 to TRBJ1-1, with D perhaps matching TRBD1 (5 bases). The germline V and J ends were trimmed by 5 bases and 3 bases, with 13 bases remaining between them. CDR1 and CDR2 from the germline V gene are SGHTA and FQGNSA. This CDR3 region has 14 residues.

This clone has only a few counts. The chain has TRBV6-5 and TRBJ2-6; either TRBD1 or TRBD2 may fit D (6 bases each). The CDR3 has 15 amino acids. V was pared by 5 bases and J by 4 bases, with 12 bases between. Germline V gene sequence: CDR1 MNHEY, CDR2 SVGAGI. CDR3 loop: CASSGRGPGANVLTF. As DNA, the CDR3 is TGTGCCAGCAGTGGACGGGGGCCCGGGGCCAACGTCCTGACTTTC.

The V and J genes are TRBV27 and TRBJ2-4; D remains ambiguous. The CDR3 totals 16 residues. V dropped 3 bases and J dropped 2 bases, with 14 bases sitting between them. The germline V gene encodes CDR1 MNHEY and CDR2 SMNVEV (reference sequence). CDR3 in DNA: TGTGCCAGCAGTTTTTCGTCTTCGGTTACCAAAAACATTCAGTACTTC. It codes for CASSFSSSVTKNIQYF.

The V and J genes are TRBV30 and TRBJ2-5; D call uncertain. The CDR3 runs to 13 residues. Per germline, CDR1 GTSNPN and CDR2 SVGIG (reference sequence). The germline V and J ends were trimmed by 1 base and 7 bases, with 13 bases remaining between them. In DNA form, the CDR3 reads TGTGCCTGGAGTGCCCAGAGCGCCGGGACCCAGTACTTC. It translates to CAWSAQSAGTQYF.

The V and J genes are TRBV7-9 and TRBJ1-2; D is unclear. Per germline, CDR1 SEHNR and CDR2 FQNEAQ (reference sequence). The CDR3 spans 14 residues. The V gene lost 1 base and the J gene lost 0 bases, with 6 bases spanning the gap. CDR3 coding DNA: TGTGCCAGCAGCTTAGTTTCGGCTAACTATGGCTACACCTTC. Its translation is CASSLVSANYGYTF.

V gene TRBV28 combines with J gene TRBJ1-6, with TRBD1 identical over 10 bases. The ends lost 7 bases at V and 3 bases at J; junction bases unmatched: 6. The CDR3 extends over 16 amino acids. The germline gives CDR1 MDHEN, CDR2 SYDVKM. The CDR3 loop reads CASMSGQGIYNSPLHF. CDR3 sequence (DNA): TGTGCCAGCATGTCGGGACAGGGGATCTATAATTCACCCCTCCACTTT.

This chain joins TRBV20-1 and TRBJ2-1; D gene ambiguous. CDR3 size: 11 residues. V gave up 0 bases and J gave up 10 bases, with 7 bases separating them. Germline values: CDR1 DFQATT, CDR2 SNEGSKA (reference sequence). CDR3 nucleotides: TGCAGTGCTAGAGATGGCACAGAGCAGTTCTTC. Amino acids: CSARDGTEQFF.

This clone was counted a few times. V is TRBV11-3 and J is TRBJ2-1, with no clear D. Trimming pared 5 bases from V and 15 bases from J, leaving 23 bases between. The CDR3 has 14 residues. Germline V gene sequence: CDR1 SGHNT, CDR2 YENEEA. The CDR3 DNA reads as TGTGCCAGCAGCCCCCCCCCGGGCGCGGCGCATGGGTTCTTC. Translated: CASSPPPGAAHGFF.

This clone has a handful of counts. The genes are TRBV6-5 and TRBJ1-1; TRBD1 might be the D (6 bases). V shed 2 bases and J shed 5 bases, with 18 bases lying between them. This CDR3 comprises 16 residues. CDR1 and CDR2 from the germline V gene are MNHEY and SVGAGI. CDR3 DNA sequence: TGTGCCAGCAGTTACGGTGGGGCGGGGGCGAGGACTGAAGCTTTCTTT. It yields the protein CASSYGGAGARTEAFF.

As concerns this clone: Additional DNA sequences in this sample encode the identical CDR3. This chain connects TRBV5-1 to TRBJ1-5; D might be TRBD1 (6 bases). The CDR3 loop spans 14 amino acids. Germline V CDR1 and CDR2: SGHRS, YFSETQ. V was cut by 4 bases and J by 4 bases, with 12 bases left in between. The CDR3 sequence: CASSPGQGNQPQHF. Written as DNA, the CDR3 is TGCGCCAGCAGCCCGGGACAAGGAAATCAGCCCCAGCATTTT.

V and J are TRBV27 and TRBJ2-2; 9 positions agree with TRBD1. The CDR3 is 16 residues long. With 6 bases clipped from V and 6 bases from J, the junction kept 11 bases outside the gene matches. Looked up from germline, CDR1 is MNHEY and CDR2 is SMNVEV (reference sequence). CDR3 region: CASRLTPGQGAGELFF. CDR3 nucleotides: TGTGCCAGCAGACTGACCCCGGGACAGGGTGCCGGGGAGCTGTTTTTT.

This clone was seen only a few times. Here the CDR3 DNA reads TGTGCCAGCAAGACAGGCGCTGGGGCCAACGTCCTGACTTTC. Translation: CASKTGAGANVLTF. J is TRBJ2-6 and V is TRBV6-5; weak D call: TRBD1 (6 bases). V was clipped by 7 bases and J by 2 bases, with 9 bases between them. The CDR3 has 14 residues. The germline V gene has CDR1 MNHEY and CDR2 SVGAGI.

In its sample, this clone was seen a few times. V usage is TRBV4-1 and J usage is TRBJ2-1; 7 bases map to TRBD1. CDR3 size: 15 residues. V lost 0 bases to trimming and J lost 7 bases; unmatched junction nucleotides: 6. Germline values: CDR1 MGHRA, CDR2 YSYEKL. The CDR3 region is CASSQDHDRVNEQFF. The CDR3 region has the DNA TGCGCCAGCAGCCAAGATCACGACAGGGTGAATGAGCAGTTCTTC.

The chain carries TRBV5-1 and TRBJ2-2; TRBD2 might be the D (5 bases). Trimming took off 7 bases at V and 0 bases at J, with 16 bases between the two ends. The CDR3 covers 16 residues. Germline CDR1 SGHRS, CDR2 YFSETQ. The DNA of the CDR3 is TGCGCCAGCTCCCACCTGGGAGCTTCGAACACCGGGGAGCTGTTTTTT. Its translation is CASSHLGASNTGELFF.

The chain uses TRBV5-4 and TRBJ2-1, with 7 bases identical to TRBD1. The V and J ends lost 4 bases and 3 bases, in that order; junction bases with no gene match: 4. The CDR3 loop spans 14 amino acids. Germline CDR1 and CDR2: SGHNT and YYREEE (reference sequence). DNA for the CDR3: TGTGCCAGCAGCCCGGGACAGAACTACAATGAGCAGTTCTTC. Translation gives CASSPGQNYNEQFF.

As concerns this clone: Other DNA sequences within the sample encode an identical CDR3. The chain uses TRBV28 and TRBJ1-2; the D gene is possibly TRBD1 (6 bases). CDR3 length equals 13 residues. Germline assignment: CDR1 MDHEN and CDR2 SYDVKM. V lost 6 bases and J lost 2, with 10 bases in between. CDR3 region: CASRPQGNYGYTF. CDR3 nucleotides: TGTGCCAGCAGGCCGCAGGGGAACTATGGCTACACCTTC.